Listed below are T cell receptor beta chains from one sample, sequenced in a study of blood T cell repertoires in COVID-19. Sequencing was performed with immunoSEQ multiplex PCR; in TCRdb, only in-frame clones are kept and a portion is missing. The sample includes 250,000 to 300,000 clones, about four fifths of them seen just once. The sequencing sample was made of PBMCs or T cells enriched from blood (not recorded which). Receptors originate from a man aged 40-50 years who had been exposed to COVID-19. The CDR3 runs from the conserved cysteine through the conserved F or W. The order of the fields is J gene, D gene, V gene, clone size, CDR3 DNA, CDR3 protein. D genes are given only for firm matches. Clone size appears in some rows only: once, few, many, or a class for an expanded clone.

TRBJ2-3	TRBD2	TRBV7-9	NA	TGTGCCAGCAGCTCTATAGCGGGCCAGACCCCCACAGATACGCAGTATTTT	CASSSIAGQTPTDTQYF
TRBJ1-2	NA	TRBV15	few	TGTGCCACCACCAATACCGGGGGGGCGCAGGGCTACACCTTC	CATTNTGGAQGYTF
TRBJ2-3	NA	TRBV11-2	NA	TGTGCCAGCAGCTTTTCCAACACAGATACGCAGTATTTT	CASSFSNTDTQYF
TRBJ1-3	NA	TRBV5-6	NA	TGTGCCAGCAGCTTGGCAGGATGGGTTGGGAACACCATATATTTT	CASSLAGWVGNTIYF
TRBJ1-1	NA	TRBV11-2	NA	TGTGCCAGCAGCATCCCAGGGGACCGCACTGAAGCTTTCTTT	CASSIPGDRTEAFF
TRBJ1-1	NA	TRBV6-6	NA	TGTGCCAGCGGGGGGGGGATGGAAGCTTTCTTT	CASGGGMEAFF
TRBJ2-3	TRBD2	TRBV5-8	NA	TGTGCCAGCAGCTCAGGACTAGCGGGAGTGGGGGATACGCAGTATTTT	CASSSGLAGVGDTQYF
TRBJ2-6	NA	TRBV4-1	NA	TGCGCCAGCAGGGACCGGGACTCTGGGGCCAACGTCCTGACTTTC	CASRDRDSGANVLTF
TRBJ2-7	NA	TRBV10-3	NA	TGTGCCGCCCATGGCGGATCCTACGAGCAGTACTTC	CAAHGGSYEQYF
TRBJ1-5	NA	TRBV2	once	TGTGCCAGCAGGCCCAGGGTAGGTTTCGATCAGCCCCAGCATTTT	CASRPRVGFDQPQHF
TRBJ2-1	NA	TRBV7-8	NA	TGTGCCAGCAGCCCAAGCGGAAGCTCCTACAATGAGCAGTTCTTC	CASSPSGSSYNEQFF
TRBJ1-1	TRBD1	TRBV19	NA	TGTGCCAGTAGTGCCCGGGACAGGGATGAAGCTTTCTTT	CASSARDRDEAFF
TRBJ2-7	NA	TRBV7-9	NA	TGTGCCAGCACCCACCCCCCGGCAGGTATGGACGAGCAGTACTTC	CASTHPPAGMDEQYF
TRBJ2-1	NA	TRBV6-5	NA	TGTGCCAGCAGTTACCTAGGAGGGTATCAAGGTCAGTTCTTC	CASSYLGGYQGQFF
TRBJ2-3	NA	TRBV10-1	NA	TGCGCCAGCAGTGAGTCTATCGGGTCCATGTCGGTGGATACGCAGTATTTT	CASSESIGSMSVDTQYF
TRBJ2-1	TRBD1	TRBV12-3/TRBV12-4	NA	TGTGCCAGCAGTCCTTACTCCGGGACAGGGGGCTTCTTC	CASSPYSGTGGFF
TRBJ1-4	TRBD1	TRBV2	NA	TGTGCCAGCAGTCCCAACAGGGGGACGAGTGAAAAACTGTTTTTT	CASSPNRGTSEKLFF
TRBJ2-1	TRBD2	TRBV4-2	NA	TGTGCCAGCAGCCAAGAAGAGGCAGGGCAAGGGGAGCGGGAGCATGAGCAGTTCTTC	CASSQEEAGQGEREHEQFF
TRBJ2-6	NA	TRBV2	once	TGTGCCAGCAGAGGGGCGCGGGGGGCCAACGTCCTGACTTTC	CASRGARGANVLTF
TRBJ2-1	TRBD2	TRBV5-3	NA	TGTGCCCTCGGGGGGATTGAGCAGTTCTTC	CALGGIEQFF
TRBJ2-5	TRBD1	TRBV19	NA	TGTGCCAGTAGTCGAAAGATAGGGACAGGGAGGTTCGGAGAGACCCAGTACTTC	CASSRKIGTGRFGETQYF
TRBJ2-1	NA	TRBV18	NA	TGTGCCAGCTCACCATTGGGGGCAACCTACAATGAGCAGTTCTTC	CASSPLGATYNEQFF
TRBJ2-7	TRBD1	TRBV6-5	NA	TGTGCCAGCGGTCGGACAGGAGAGCAGTACTTC	CASGRTGEQYF
TRBJ1-1	NA	TRBV11-2	once	TGTGCCAGCGCTACCGGCCCGGGGGGCACTGAAGCTTTCTTT	CASATGPGGTEAFF
TRBJ2-2	NA	TRBV24-1	few	TGTGCCACCAGTGCGGTCGGGAGCGCGAACACCGGGGAGCTGTTTTTT	CATSAVGSANTGELFF
TRBJ2-1	TRBD2	TRBV5-1	NA	TGCGCCAGCAGTACTAGCGGGGAATCCTACAATGAGCAGTTCTTC	CASSTSGESYNEQFF
TRBJ2-7	TRBD2	TRBV7-9	once	TGTGCCAGCAGCTCGGGACTAGCGGGAGTTATCGAGCAGTACTTC	CASSSGLAGVIEQYF
TRBJ2-7	NA	TRBV4-2	NA	TGTGCCAGCAGCCACTCCTCGGGTTACGAGCAGTACTTC	CASSHSSGYEQYF
TRBJ1-5	NA	TRBV15	NA	TGTGCCACCAGCAGAGTATTGATGGCAGGGGATGCGACCCAGCATTTT	CATSRVLMAGDATQHF